A selection of T cell receptor beta chains follows, all from one sample in a study of T cells in localized non-small cell lung cancer. The repertoire was sequenced with immunoSEQ multiplex PCR; TCRdb's copy has only in-frame clones and lacks some. The repertoire includes 1,500 or so clones, more than 20% of them detected once, and approximately 11% sits in the top ten. The material sequenced was normal lung tissue next to the tumor, taken before any cancer treatment. These receptors came from a woman aged 35 to 75 with stage I lung adenocarcinoma. CDR3s include the opening cysteine and the closing phenylalanine or tryptophan. The D gene is left open where the match is weak. Size values are once, few and many counts, or a class for expanded clones, and some rows have none.

j_gene: TRBJ1-2; d_gene: NA; v_gene: TRBV11-3; abundance: NA; CDR3aa: CASSPFRDSNYGYTF; CDR3nt: TGTGCCAGCAGCCCATTCAGGGATTCAAACTATGGCTACACCTTC
j_gene: TRBJ2-5; d_gene: NA; v_gene: TRBV28; abundance: NA; CDR3aa: CASSLSGQETQYF; CDR3nt: TGTGCCAGCAGTTTAAGCGGACAAGAGACCCAGTACTTC
j_gene: TRBJ2-7; d_gene: NA; v_gene: TRBV28; abundance: few; CDR3aa: CASSSPARGAEEQYF; CDR3nt: TGTGCCAGCAGTTCCCCCGCACGAGGGGCTGAAGAGCAGTACTTC
j_gene: TRBJ2-2; d_gene: NA; v_gene: TRBV27; abundance: medium-sized; CDR3aa: CASRTRGFTGELFF; CDR3nt: TGTGCCAGCAGAACTCGAGGGTTCACCGGGGAGCTGTTTTTT
j_gene: TRBJ2-7; d_gene: NA; v_gene: TRBV28; abundance: few; CDR3aa: CASNGDSYEQYF; CDR3nt: TGTGCCAGTAACGGGGACTCCTACGAGCAGTACTTC
j_gene: TRBJ2-1; d_gene: NA; v_gene: TRBV9; abundance: NA; CDR3aa: CASSVAYLDYNEQFF; CDR3nt: TGTGCCAGCAGCGTAGCCTACTTGGACTACAATGAGCAGTTCTTC
j_gene: TRBJ2-6; d_gene: NA; v_gene: TRBV19; abundance: NA; CDR3aa: CASSTGASGANVLTF; CDR3nt: TGTGCCAGTAGTACAGGGGCCTCTGGGGCCAACGTCCTGACTTTC
j_gene: TRBJ2-1; d_gene: TRBD2; v_gene: TRBV28; abundance: NA; CDR3aa: CASSPRGVVNNEQFF; CDR3nt: TGTGCCAGCAGTCCGCGGGGGGTGGTGAACAATGAGCAGTTCTTC
j_gene: TRBJ2-5; d_gene: NA; v_gene: TRBV18; abundance: NA; CDR3aa: CASSLNHQETQYF; CDR3nt: TGTGCCAGCTCCCTTAACCACCAAGAGACCCAGTACTTC
j_gene: TRBJ2-1; d_gene: NA; v_gene: TRBV19; abundance: NA; CDR3aa: CASSTGYNEQFF; CDR3nt: TGTGCCAGTAGTACTGGATACAATGAGCAGTTCTTC
j_gene: TRBJ2-2; d_gene: TRBD1; v_gene: TRBV5-1; abundance: NA; CDR3aa: CASSLAGQGADTGELFF; CDR3nt: TGCGCCAGCAGCTTGGCGGGACAGGGGGCCGACACCGGGGAGCTGTTTTTT
j_gene: TRBJ2-3; d_gene: NA; v_gene: TRBV4-1; abundance: few; CDR3aa: CASSQASKDRTDTQYF; CDR3nt: TGCGCCAGCAGCCAAGCTAGCAAGGATCGCACAGATACGCAGTATTTT
j_gene: TRBJ2-2; d_gene: NA; v_gene: TRBV6-8; abundance: few; CDR3aa: CASSSYTGELFF; CDR3nt: TGTGCCAGCAGCTCATACACCGGGGAGCTGTTTTTT
j_gene: TRBJ2-1; d_gene: NA; v_gene: TRBV11-3; abundance: medium-sized; CDR3aa: CASSPGQDQYNEQFF; CDR3nt: TGTGCCAGCAGCCCGGGGCAGGATCAATACAATGAGCAGTTCTTC
j_gene: TRBJ1-1; d_gene: NA; v_gene: TRBV11-3; abundance: NA; CDR3aa: CASSPPWEGTEAFF; CDR3nt: TGTGCCAGCAGCCCTCCGTGGGAGGGCACTGAAGCTTTCTTT
j_gene: TRBJ2-7; d_gene: TRBD2; v_gene: TRBV11-3; abundance: NA; CDR3aa: CASSPQPPAGGAYEQYF; CDR3nt: TGTGCCAGCAGCCCCCAACCTCCGGCGGGAGGAGCCTACGAGCAGTACTTC
j_gene: TRBJ2-5; d_gene: TRBD1; v_gene: TRBV11-3; abundance: medium-sized; CDR3aa: CASSAGQGQETQYF; CDR3nt: TGTGCCAGCAGCGCTGGACAGGGCCAAGAGACCCAGTACTTC
j_gene: TRBJ1-2; d_gene: NA; v_gene: TRBV18; abundance: NA; CDR3aa: CASSPGRKDYGYTF; CDR3nt: TGTGCCAGCTCTCCGGGACGGAAAGACTATGGCTACACCTTC
j_gene: TRBJ1-1; d_gene: NA; v_gene: TRBV11-3; abundance: medium-sized; CDR3aa: CASSLAGDGTEAFF; CDR3nt: TGTGCCAGCAGCTTGGCCGGGGATGGAACTGAAGCTTTCTTT
j_gene: TRBJ2-1; d_gene: TRBD2; v_gene: TRBV19; abundance: NA; CDR3aa: CASSLTSGSPNEQFF; CDR3nt: TGTGCCAGTAGTCTAACTAGCGGGAGCCCCAATGAGCAGTTCTTC
j_gene: TRBJ2-5; d_gene: NA; v_gene: TRBV28; abundance: NA; CDR3aa: CASSLSWETQYF; CDR3nt: TGTGCCAGCAGTCTATCTTGGGAGACCCAGTACTTC
j_gene: TRBJ2-1; d_gene: TRBD1; v_gene: TRBV18; abundance: NA; CDR3aa: CASSPWTGNEQFF; CDR3nt: TGTGCCAGCTCACCCTGGACAGGGAATGAGCAGTTCTTC
j_gene: TRBJ2-3; d_gene: TRBD2; v_gene: TRBV11-3; abundance: NA; CDR3aa: CASSLGSGRGDTQYF; CDR3nt: TGTGCCAGCAGCTTAGGGTCGGGGAGGGGAGATACGCAGTATTTT
j_gene: TRBJ1-1; d_gene: TRBD1; v_gene: TRBV11-3; abundance: medium-sized; CDR3aa: CASSPWTGYTEAFF; CDR3nt: TGTGCCAGCAGCCCCTGGACAGGGTACACTGAAGCTTTCTTT
j_gene: TRBJ1-2; d_gene: NA; v_gene: TRBV6-8; abundance: few; CDR3aa: CASSKGGKYGYTF; CDR3nt: TGTGCCAGCAGCAAAGGAGGGAAGTATGGCTACACCTTC
j_gene: TRBJ2-2; d_gene: NA; v_gene: TRBV6-1; abundance: few; CDR3aa: CASSEADTGELFF; CDR3nt: TGTGCCAGCAGTGAAGCGGACACCGGGGAGCTGTTTTTT
j_gene: TRBJ2-4; d_gene: NA; v_gene: TRBV29-1; abundance: NA; CDR3aa: CSVATVLGAKNIQYF; CDR3nt: TGCAGCGTAGCGACAGTATTAGGGGCCAAAAACATTCAGTACTTC
j_gene: TRBJ2-7; d_gene: NA; v_gene: TRBV11-3; abundance: NA; CDR3aa: CASSLGQNSYEQYF; CDR3nt: TGTGCTAGCAGCTTAGGGCAGAACTCCTACGAGCAGTACTTC
j_gene: TRBJ2-4; d_gene: TRBD1; v_gene: TRBV6-8; abundance: NA; CDR3aa: CASSGRTGGTKNIQYF; CDR3nt: TGTGCCAGCAGTGGAAGGACAGGGGGTACCAAAAACATTCAGTACTTC
j_gene: TRBJ1-5; d_gene: NA; v_gene: TRBV5-1; abundance: NA; CDR3aa: CASSLAGGNQPQHF; CDR3nt: TGCGCCAGCAGCTTGGCCGGGGGCAATCAGCCCCAGCATTTT
j_gene: TRBJ1-5; d_gene: NA; v_gene: TRBV6-8; abundance: NA; CDR3aa: CASSNRGFGGYGDQPQHF; CDR3nt: TGTGCCAGCAGTAACCGGGGTTTTGGGGGGTACGGTGATCAGCCCCAGCATTTT
j_gene: TRBJ1-2; d_gene: NA; v_gene: TRBV10-2; abundance: NA; CDR3aa: CASSENSYGYTF; CDR3nt: TGCGCCAGCAGTGAGAACAGCTATGGCTACACCTTC
j_gene: TRBJ1-4; d_gene: NA; v_gene: TRBV14; abundance: few; CDR3aa: CASSQDRGRRREKLFF; CDR3nt: TGTGCCAGCAGCCAAGATCGTGGCAGAAGACGGGAAAAACTGTTTTTT
j_gene: TRBJ2-3; d_gene: TRBD2; v_gene: TRBV5-1; abundance: few; CDR3aa: CASSWPVTSGSTDTQYF; CDR3nt: TGCGCCAGCAGCTGGCCGGTGACTAGCGGTAGCACAGATACGCAGTATTTT
j_gene: TRBJ1-1; d_gene: NA; v_gene: TRBV29-1; abundance: NA; CDR3aa: CSASRGRQAVNTEAFF; CDR3nt: TGCAGCGCCTCTAGAGGACGACAAGCGGTGAACACTGAAGCTTTCTTT
j_gene: TRBJ1-2; d_gene: TRBD1; v_gene: TRBV11-3; abundance: few; CDR3aa: CASSLFAQGGAGGYTF; CDR3nt: TGTGCCAGCAGCTTATTTGCTCAGGGGGGCGCGGGTGGCTACACCTTC
j_gene: TRBJ1-1; d_gene: NA; v_gene: TRBV6-8; abundance: few; CDR3aa: CASTLIITEAFF; CDR3nt: TGTGCCAGCACTTTGATTATCACTGAAGCTTTCTTT
j_gene: TRBJ2-1; d_gene: TRBD2; v_gene: TRBV11-3; abundance: few; CDR3aa: CASSAVLAGGRNEQFF; CDR3nt: TGTGCCAGCAGCGCCGTACTAGCGGGGGGGCGAAATGAGCAGTTCTTC
j_gene: TRBJ2-5; d_gene: TRBD2; v_gene: TRBV15; abundance: once; CDR3aa: CATSAYGGALQETQYF; CDR3nt: TGTGCCACCAGCGCCTACGGGGGGGCGCTACAAGAGACCCAGTACTTC
j_gene: TRBJ1-1; d_gene: NA; v_gene: TRBV11-3; abundance: large; CDR3aa: CASSLFGAYRDTEAFF; CDR3nt: TGTGCCAGCAGCTTGTTCGGCGCGTACAGGGACACTGAAGCTTTCTTT